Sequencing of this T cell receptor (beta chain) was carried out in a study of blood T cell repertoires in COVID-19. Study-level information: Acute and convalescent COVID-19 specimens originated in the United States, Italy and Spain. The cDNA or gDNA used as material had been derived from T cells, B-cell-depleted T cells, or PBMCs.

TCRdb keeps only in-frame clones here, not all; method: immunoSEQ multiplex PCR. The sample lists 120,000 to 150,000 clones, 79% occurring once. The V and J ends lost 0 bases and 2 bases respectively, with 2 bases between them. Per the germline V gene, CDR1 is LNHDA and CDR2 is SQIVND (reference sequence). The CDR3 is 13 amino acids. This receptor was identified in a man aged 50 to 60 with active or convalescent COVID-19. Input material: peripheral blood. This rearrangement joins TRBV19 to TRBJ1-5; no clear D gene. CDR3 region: CASSIDGNQPQHF. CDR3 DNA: TGTGCCAGTAGTATAGACGGCAATCAGCCCCAGCATTTT.